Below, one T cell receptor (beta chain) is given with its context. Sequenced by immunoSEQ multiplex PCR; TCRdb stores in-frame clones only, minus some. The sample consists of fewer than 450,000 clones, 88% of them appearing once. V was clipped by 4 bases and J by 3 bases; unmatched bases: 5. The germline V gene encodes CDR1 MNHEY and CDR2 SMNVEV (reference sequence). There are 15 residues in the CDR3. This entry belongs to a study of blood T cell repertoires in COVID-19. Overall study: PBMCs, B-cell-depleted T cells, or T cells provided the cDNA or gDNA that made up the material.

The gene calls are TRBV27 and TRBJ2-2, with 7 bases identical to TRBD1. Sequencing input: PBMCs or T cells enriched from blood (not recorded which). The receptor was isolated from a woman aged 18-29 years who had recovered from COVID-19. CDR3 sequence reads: CASSSYDRDTGELFF. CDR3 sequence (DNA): TGTGCCAGCAGTTCCTACGACAGGGACACCGGGGAGCTGTTTTTT.